This T cell receptor (beta chain) was documented in a study of cytomegalovirus exposure and HLA in healthy donors. Across the study: The study's early data release held 75 million to 95 million unique TCRs from HLA-typed donors.

This CDR3 has 16 residues. Primers: 60 Vbeta forward and 13 Jbeta reverse. The protocol was immunoSEQ multiplex PCR, while the TCRdb copy is restricted to in-frame clones and leaves out a portion. Of 150,000 to 200,000 clones in the sample, just under 80% are singletons; the top ten hold approximately 2.1%. Concerning this clone itself: The antigen is not known.

Study results and limitations: Cytomegalovirus association was listed for under 200 TCR beta chains. Segments of the TCR beta V type were, in most cases, productive about 87% or about 30% of the time in an earlier analysis. Highly shared variants forming one cluster were likely a sequencing artifact.

The chain combines TRBV21-1 with TRBJ2-7; the table's D call, TRBD1, was not checked against the DNA. TRBV21-1 is a pseudogene segment. The source of this sequence is a woman aged 30 to 39 in good health and CMV-seronegative. The specimen was PBMCs. CDR3 sequence reads: CASSKESRQGVYEQYF. CDR3 sequence (DNA): TGTGCCAGCAGCAAAGAGTCCCGACAGGGTGTCTACGAGCAGTACTTC.